Described below is a single T cell receptor (beta chain) sequence and its context. The antigen it recognizes is unknown. No much larger clonotype is one base removed from it; base qualities were not supplied. The CDR3, cysteine through phenylalanine, is 14 amino acids long. Left in the record is the CDR3 DNA by itself, 42 bases read in frame from the first base. The germline V gene (reference sequence) supplies CDR1 PRHDT and CDR2 FYEKMQ. Donors were 39 systemically healthy Caucasian individuals from Russia aged roughly 6 to 95 years. Around 10 milliliters of peripheral blood were collected from each donor into EDTA-treated Vacutainer tubes. Ficoll-Paque density-gradient centrifugation was used to isolate PBMCs, with at least 6.5 million obtained per sample. Trizol reagent was used to extract total RNA from the PBMCs, yielding at least 6 micrograms per sample. The percentages of naive CD45RAhigh/CD27high T cells were determined by flow cytometry on a PBMC aliquot from every donor.

The method behind the library was 5' RACE. The sample was run on an Illumina HiSeq 2500. A second PCR of roughly 7 to 11 cycles was performed with a sample-barcoded 5' primer and a J-beta primer mix. A unique molecular identifier was introduced onto each TCR beta cDNA molecule by a template-switch 5' adaptor carrying 12 random nucleotides. Each sample yielded at least 2.5 million CDR3-containing paired-end reads. First-strand cDNA synthesis was performed from all RNA using the Mint cDNA synthesis kit, with priming by a TRBC-specific oligonucleotide. Following uracil-DNA glycosylase treatment, a first 18-cycle PCR with universal primers M1SS and BC2_uni_R was performed on all cDNA. The original methods were these. For normalization, 1 million high-quality reads were randomly selected from each sample, with every read carrying a distinct molecular identifier. Reads sharing molecular identifiers were discarded rather than binned into consensus sequences. CDR3 identification, clonotype clustering and error correction used MiTCR with a Q25 quality threshold and the strictest error-elimination algorithm. A nonparametric unseen species model with Euler transformation was used to estimate a lower bound on total TCR beta diversity. Using fastp trimming at Q25 and MiXCR clonotype assembly, TCRdb reanalyzed the public sequencing data and kept in-frame beta chains. Every distinct CDR3 protein forms one entry, paired with its most common genes and DNA. The V and J calls follow TCRdb's processing rather than the paper's. The sample data list roughly 1.6 million distinct CDR3 sequences, and about 31% of these were observed just once. The top ten constitute about 11% of the sample.

The data were taken from a study of blood T cells in healthy people across ages (dated by TCRdb to between 2015 and 2017). General notes on the study: In model experiments, template switching captured roughly one uniquely barcoded TCR beta cDNA molecule for every two T cells. Donors were grouped into four age groups: young (average about 15 years), middle-aged (around 39), aged (around 62) and long-lived (about 82). To track age-related changes in TCR beta repertoire diversity, the study relied on deep sequencing normalized with unique cDNA molecular identifiers. To avoid experimental bias, donors of different ages were randomly spread across the sequencing lanes. Two additional independent replicas of 1 million unique cDNA reads from the same blood draw were analyzed for two donors (one aged 18 to 30 and one aged 80 or older).

On the study overall, not on this receptor specifically: The CMV infection status of donors was not known, potentially confounding age-related changes in expanded clonotypes. Estimates of total diversity from one million sequenced T cells were regarded as lower bounds and underestimates. Compared with the aged group, more naive CD4+ T cells, fewer expanded clones and increased TCR diversity were shown by the long-lived group, suggesting age selection. Observed TCR beta diversity per million T cells fell roughly linearly with age, and a significant reduction was already apparent by age about 36. Because profiling used bulk unsorted PBMCs, naive and antigen-experienced compartments could not be compared conclusively. The percentage of naive T cells measured by flow cytometry correlated strongly with observed TCR beta diversity.

The material sequenced was blood. The sequence derives from a young woman in good health. The chain uses TRBV13 and TRBJ2-5; TRBD1 is a possible D gene, resting on 7 matching bases. Near its end, the DNA agrees better with TRBJ2-7, so the J call may be wrong. The bases are TGTGCCAGCAGCCCCAGGGGGGCTGGCGGCGAGCAGTACTTC. This encodes CASSPRGAGGEQYF.